Listed below are T cell receptor beta chains from one sample, sequenced in a study of CD8 T cells in Susac syndrome. TCRdb ran MiXCR on the immunoSEQ multiplex PCR reads and lists one entry per CDR3 protein. Of about 150,000 distinct CDR3 sequences in the sample, approximately 95% are singletons; the top ten hold approximately 0.11%. Sequenced material: CD4+ T cells from PBMCs. These receptors originate from a human donor with multiple sclerosis. The CDR3 runs from the conserved cysteine through the conserved F or W. A D gene is named only where the DNA matches it firmly. For some rows the clone size is stated as once, few or many, or as a class when expanded; others skip it.

j_gene | d_gene | v_gene | abundance | CDR3nt | CDR3aa
TRBJ2-6 | . | TRBV5-4 | . | TGTGCCAGCAGTATGATCTCAGGGTCCGTCCTGACTTTC | CASSMISGSVLTF
TRBJ1-1 | . | TRBV30 | . | TGTGCCTGGAGTACGGAGGATCGAGCTTTCTTT | CAWSTEDRAFF
TRBJ1-1 | . | TRBV20-1 | . | TGCAGTGCTAGGCCACCGACGACAGGTCCCACTGAAGCTTTCTTT | CSARPPTTGPTEAFF
TRBJ1-3 | . | TRBV30 | . | TGTGCCTGGAGTGTACGCGGGGGAGGAACTGGAAACACCATATATTTT | CAWSVRGGGTGNTIYF
TRBJ1-2 | . | TRBV29-1 | . | TGCAGCGTTGAGTCTGGGGCAGAGACCTTGGGGTATGGCTACACCTTC | CSVESGAETLGYGYTF
TRBJ1-2 | TRBD1 | TRBV7-2 | . | TGTGCCAGCAGCTCCCGGTGGGACAGCATCTATGGCTACACCTTC | CASSSRWDSIYGYTF
TRBJ2-5 | . | TRBV5-1 | once | TGCGCCAGCAGCTTGGGGGGAGTCGGGGAGACCCAGTACTTC | CASSLGGVGETQYF
TRBJ2-7 | TRBD2 | TRBV27 | . | TGTGCCAGCAGTTTAGCGGGAGGAGTCTACGAGCAGTACTTC | CASSLAGGVYEQYF
TRBJ1-1 | . | TRBV7-3 | . | TGTGCCAGCAGCTATACCAGGGAGACTGAAGCTTTCTTT | CASSYTRETEAFF
TRBJ1-4 | TRBD1 | TRBV29-1 | . | TGCAGCGTTCGGGACAGTCTTCACGGAGTAAAACTGTTTTTT | CSVRDSLHGVKLFF
TRBJ1-2 | . | TRBV2 | . | TGTGCCAGCTTCCGGGCAGGGCTTAACTATGGCTACACCTTC | CASFRAGLNYGYTF
TRBJ2-5 | . | TRBV7-7 | . | TGTGCCAGCAGTTATGGTAACCCCCAAGAGACCCAGTACTTC | CASSYGNPQETQYF
TRBJ2-5 | . | TRBV7-2 | . | TGTGCCAGCAGCTCCGCTTTCCAAGAGACCCAGTACTTC | CASSSAFQETQYF
TRBJ2-1 | TRBD2 | TRBV29-1 | once | TGCAGCGTTGGTCTTGGCGGGGGCTACAATGAGCAGTTCTTC | CSVGLGGGYNEQFF
TRBJ2-6 | . | TRBV12-3/TRBV12-4 | . | TGTGCCAGCAGTTTGGTTGGGGGGGCCAACGTCCTGACTTTC | CASSLVGGANVLTF
TRBJ1-3 | TRBD1 | TRBV20-1 | . | TGCAGTGCTTCGGACAGGGCGAAGGGAAACACCATATATTTT | CSASDRAKGNTIYF
TRBJ2-1 | . | TRBV20-1 | . | TGCAGTGCTAGAGATGGAGGGCTTCGCAATGAGCAGTTCTTC | CSARDGGLRNEQFF
TRBJ1-1 | . | TRBV3-1 | few | TGTGCCAGCAGCCAAGGAGAAGGGCGGACTGAAGCTTTCTTT | CASSQGEGRTEAFF
TRBJ2-5 | . | TRBV20-1 | . | TGCAGTGCTAGCCCAGGGGAGTACCAAGAGACCCAGTACTTC | CSASPGEYQETQYF
TRBJ1-3 | . | TRBV20-1 | . | TGCAGTGCGTTAAATCCTTCCGGAAACACCATATATTTT | CSALNPSGNTIYF
TRBJ2-4 | TRBD1 | TRBV30 | . | TGTGCCTGGAGTTACAGGGGCGGTAAAAACATTCAGTACTTC | CAWSYRGGKNIQYF
TRBJ1-2 | . | TRBV5-5 | . | TGTGCCAGCAGCTCGAGAGGGGCAGAAGGCTACACCTTC | CASSSRGAEGYTF
TRBJ1-5 | . | TRBV12-3/TRBV12-4 | . | TGTGCCAGCATTGATCAATTGGGTGCCCAGCATTTT | CASIDQLGAQHF